This TCR beta chain was captured by sequencing in a study of persistence of HIV-infected CD4 T cells. Lysates of CMV-infected fibroblasts at 9.5 to 10 ug/mL stimulated these cells. CD40L-negative CD69-negative CD45RO-high memory CD4+ T cells were sorted as populations depleted of antigen-responding cells. In regard to this clone: Its specificity is unknown.

This was the immunoSEQ version 4 assay in survey mode. TCRdb's copy holds only in-frame clones and misses some; the assay was immunoSEQ multiplex PCR. The sample has about 48,000 clones; about 80% are singletons. General study results and limits: CMV- and Gag-responding cells had lower TCRbeta richness than CD3/CD28-responding cells.

Germline trimming cut 1 base from V and 4 bases from J; bases unmatched to any gene: 9. Germline CDR1 SGHKS, CDR2 YYEKEE (reference sequence). The CDR3 consists of 16 residues. The TCR originated in an adult man with HIV who was CMV-seropositive. The genes are TRBV5-5 and TRBJ2-3; TRBD2 matches 7 bases. This specimen was CD4+ T cells sorted from PBMCs after 18-hour stimulation, taken from a patient who received antiretroviral therapy. CDR3 sequence reads: CASSLSTSKGADTQYF. The CDR3 region has the DNA TGTGCCAGCAGCTTGTCGACTAGCAAAGGTGCAGATACGCAGTATTTT. The whole variable domain, filled in from reference TRBV5-5 and TRBJ2-3, reads DAGVTQSPTHLIKTRGQQVTLRCSPISGHKSVSWYQQVLGQGPQFIFQYYEKEERGRGNFPDRFSARQFPNYSSELNVNALLLGDSALYLCASSLSTSKGADTQYFGPGTRLTVL.